This entry lists 27 T cell receptor beta chains sequenced from one sample in a study of blood T cell repertoires in COVID-19. Some clones are missing from TCRdb's copy, which holds only in-frame ones; the method was immunoSEQ multiplex PCR. Among approximately 96,000 clones listed, 90% to 95% were seen once. The sequencing input was peripheral blood. Every receptor here comes from a human donor with active COVID-19. The donor label of this sample is uncertain.

This rearrangement joins TRBV19 to TRBJ2-3; perhaps TRBD2 as D (6 bases). Trimming removed 5 bases from V and 2 bases from J, with 11 bases in between. Germline V gene sequence: CDR1 LNHDA, CDR2 SQIVND (reference sequence). The CDR3 loop spans 14 amino acids. CDR3 residues: CASSGWDSTDTQYF. CDR3 DNA: TGTGCCAGTAGTGGTTGGGACTCCACAGATACGCAGTATTTT.

This chain links TRBV27 with TRBJ1-2; D may be TRBD1 (6 bases). The CDR3 consists of 14 residues. The V end was cut by 5 bases, the J end by 5 bases, with 15 bases between. In germline, CDR1 is MNHEY, CDR2 SMNVEV (reference sequence). The CDR3 bases are TGTGCCAGCAGTCCAACAGGGAGGGGATATGGCTACACCTTC. Encoded protein: CASSPTGRGYGYTF.

CDR3 nucleotides: TGTGCCAGCAGTTTCAGACAGGGGGGTCAGCCCCAGCATTTT. This codes for CASSFRQGGQPQHF. This chain connects TRBV6-2 or TRBV6-3 to TRBJ1-5; 9 nucleotides match TRBD1. The CDR3 sequence is 14 residues long. V lost 4 bases to trimming and J lost 6 bases; unmatched junction nucleotides: 4. Per the germline V gene, CDR1 is MNHEY and CDR2 is SVGEGT.

The chain recombines TRBV4-1 with TRBJ2-3; 7 bases fit TRBD2. J lost 2 bases, V lost 4 bases, and 12 bases had no gene match. The germline V gene encodes CDR1 MGHRA and CDR2 YSYEKL. CDR3 size: 17 residues. The CDR3 coding sequence is TGCGCCAGCAGCCGGGAAGAGTTTCTAGCGGTCACAGATACGCAGTATTTT. The encoded protein is CASSREEFLAVTDTQYF.

The V and J genes are TRBV27 and TRBJ2-7; tentatively, D is TRBD1 (6 bases). V was shortened by 0 bases and J by 4 bases, with 16 bases between the two germline ends. Per the germline V gene, CDR1 is MNHEY and CDR2 is SMNVEV (reference sequence). The CDR3 consists of 16 residues. The CDR3 region has the DNA TGTGCCAGCAGTTTATCGTCAGGAACAGGGTTGTACGAGCAGTACTTC. This sequence encodes CASSLSSGTGLYEQYF.

The chain uses TRBV2 and TRBJ2-7; TRBD1 might be the D (5 bases). The CDR3 totals 12 residues. Trimming removed 6 bases at V and 4 bases at J, with 10 bases between. Germline V gene data show CDR1 as SNHLY and CDR2 as FYNNEI. The chain's CDR3 is CASRGARYEQYF. Here the CDR3 DNA reads TGTGCCAGCAGAGGGGCGCGGTACGAGCAGTACTTC.

The chain links TRBV5-4 to TRBJ1-4; 9 bases agree with TRBD1. CDR3 length: 14 amino acids. V dropped 5 bases and J dropped 6; count of bases not matched to a gene: 5. Germline V gene sequence: CDR1 SGHNT, CDR2 YYREEE (reference sequence). CDR3 sequence: CASSNTGGDEKLFF. CDR3 DNA: TGTGCCAGCAGTAATACAGGGGGCGATGAAAAACTGTTTTTT.

The chain employs TRBV2 and TRBJ2-2, with D perhaps matching TRBD1 (5 bases). V was trimmed by 7 bases and J by 1 base, leaving 7 bases between them. Germline CDR1 and CDR2: SNHLY and FYNNEI. The CDR3 spans 13 residues. The CDR3 is CASNRQNTGELFF. The CDR3 DNA sequence: TGTGCCAGCAACAGGCAGAACACCGGGGAGCTGTTTTTT. The variable domain in full, with the rest retrieved from reference TRBV2 and TRBJ2-2, is EPEVTQTPSHQVTQMGQEVILRCVPISNHLYFYWYRQILGQKVEFLVSFYNNEISEKSEIFDDQFSVERPDGSNFTLKIRSTKLEDSAMYFCASNRQNTGELFFGEGSRLTVL.

The chain joins TRBV27 to TRBJ2-2, with TRBD2 as a possible D gene (5 bases). CDR1 is MNHEY, CDR2 SMNVEV, per germline (reference sequence). V was clipped by 3 bases and J by 5 bases, with 10 bases between them. This CDR3 has 14 amino acids. This chain's CDR3 is CASSFGGWTGELFF. CDR3 nucleotide sequence: TGTGCCAGCAGTTTCGGAGGTTGGACCGGGGAGCTGTTTTTT.

This clone was seen a single time. This chain uses TRBV11-3 with TRBJ2-1; 8 bases fit TRBD2. Germline V gene sequence: CDR1 SGHNT, CDR2 YENEEA. This CDR3 is built from 15 residues. V lost 4 bases, J lost 7 bases, and 9 bases stayed unmatched. The CDR3 loop is CASSSRGGRENEQFF. The CDR3 DNA reads TGTGCCAGCAGCTCCCGGGGGGGGCGGGAGAATGAGCAGTTCTTC.

CDR3 amino acids: CASSLFVSGSYYEQYF. The CDR3 nucleotides are TGCGCCAGCAGCTTGTTCGTTAGCGGGAGTTATTACGAGCAGTACTTC. The chain couples TRBV5-1 to TRBJ2-7; the match to TRBD2 covers 9 bases. From germline, CDR1 is SGHRS and CDR2 YFSETQ. The V segment lost 1 base and the J segment 4 bases; nucleotides outside the gene matches: 9. This CDR3 is 16 amino acids long. The entire variable domain, with the rest obtained from reference TRBV5-1 and TRBJ2-7, is as follows: KAGVTQTPRYLIKTRGQQVTLSCSPISGHRSVSWYQQTPGQGLQFLFEYFSETQRNKGNFPGRFSGRQFSNSRSEMNVSTLELGDSALYLCASSLFVSGSYYEQYFGPGTRLTVT.

The chain uses TRBV5-6 and TRBJ1-5, with 7 bases lining up with TRBD1. The CDR3 covers 15 residues. V gave up 2 bases and J gave up 2 bases; unmatched junction bases: 4. Germline V gene data show CDR1 as SGHDT and CDR2 as YYEEEE. As DNA, the CDR3 is TGTGCCAGCAGCTTAACAGGGGAACGCAATCAGCCCCAGCATTTT. This translates into CASSLTGERNQPQHF.

The chain combines TRBV4-2 with TRBJ1-3; D is ambiguous. Germline-derived CDR1 and CDR2 are LGHNA and YNFKEQ. The CDR3 totals 16 residues. Trimming removed 0 bases from V and 2 bases from J, with 11 bases in between. The CDR3 is CASSQDPRGTGNTIYF. CDR3 coding DNA: TGTGCCAGCAGCCAAGACCCTCGGGGTACTGGAAACACCATATATTTT.

This sequence joins TRBV30 and TRBJ2-3, with 8 nucleotides matching TRBD2. This CDR3 contains 15 residues. The V and J ends lost 4 bases and 10 bases, in that order; junction bases with no gene match: 16. CDR1 GTSNPN and CDR2 SVGIG come from the germline V gene (reference sequence). The CDR3 region has the DNA TGTGCCTGGACCTTGCGGGGGGCCGCCCCAGGTGCGCAGTATTTT. This encodes CAWTLRGAAPGAQYF.

The rearrangement links TRBV6-2 or TRBV6-3 to TRBJ2-7; D ambiguous. This CDR3 is 13 amino acids long. The germline CDR1 and CDR2 sequences are MNHEY and SVGEGT. V lost 5 bases to trimming and J lost 2 bases, with 10 bases between them. The CDR3 sequence is CASSVGLPYEQYF. In DNA form, the CDR3 reads TGTGCCAGCAGTGTTGGCCTCCCCTACGAGCAGTACTTC.

The chain employs TRBV12-5 and TRBJ1-5; D unclear. Germline assignment: CDR1 LGHNT and CDR2 FRNRAP. Trimming removed 0 bases from V and 0 bases from J, with 18 bases in between. The CDR3 covers 19 residues. The CDR3 loop reads CASGLVLGHGSDSNQPQHF. In DNA form, the CDR3 reads TGTGCTAGTGGTTTGGTACTGGGCCATGGGAGCGATAGCAATCAGCCCCAGCATTTT.

The chain carries TRBV24-1 and TRBJ1-1; possible D gene TRBD1, 5 bases. V lost 1 base and J 1 base, leaving 12 bases between the germline ends. CDR1 is KGHDR and CDR2 is SFDVKD in the germline V gene. The CDR3 is 16 residues long. CDR3 sequence: CATSDFRAGSNTEAFF. The DNA for the CDR3 is TGTGCCACCAGTGATTTTAGGGCAGGGTCGAACACTGAAGCTTTCTTT.

This rearrangement joins TRBV11-3 to TRBJ1-1; D is possibly TRBD1 (5 bases). CDR1 is SGHNT, CDR2 YENEEA, per germline. Trimming shortened V by 3 bases and J by 7 bases, and 12 bases separated the two germline ends. The CDR3 extends over 13 amino acids. The CDR3 is CASSFPEGVEAFF. CDR3 in DNA: TGTGCCAGCAGCTTCCCCGAAGGGGTTGAAGCTTTCTTT.

This chain links TRBV7-2 with TRBJ2-7; TRBD2 matches at 8 bases. With V trimmed by 8 bases and J by 0 bases, 6 bases remained unmatched. From germline, CDR1 is SGHTA and CDR2 FQGNSA. The CDR3 consists of 14 residues. The CDR3 spells CASRTSGSSYEQYF. DNA for the CDR3: TGTGCCAGCCGAACTAGCGGAAGCTCCTACGAGCAGTACTTC. The full variable domain, rest sourced from reference TRBV7-2 and TRBJ2-7, is GAGVSQSPSNKVTEKGKDVELRCDPISGHTALYWYRQSLGQGLEFLIYFQGNSAPDKSGLPSDRFSAERTGGSVSTLTIQRTQQEDSAVYLCASRTSGSSYEQYFGPGTRLTVT.

V usage is TRBV5-6 and J usage is TRBJ2-7; no definite D call. The CDR3 covers 16 residues. Trimming took off 0 bases at V and 3 bases at J, with 16 bases between the two ends. Germline V gene sequence: CDR1 SGHDT, CDR2 YYEEEE. The CDR3, as DNA: TGTGCCAGCAGCTTGGCCAATGTACCCCCGGGCTACGAGCAGTACTTC. Its translation is CASSLANVPPGYEQYF.

The CDR3 sequence: CASSSRRQTTPTRQYF. CDR3 DNA sequence: TGTGCCAGCAGCTCAAGAAGGCAGACTACACCTACGAGGCAGTACTTC. V gene TRBV7-2 combines with J gene TRBJ2-7; maybe TRBD2 (5 bases). V dropped 4 bases and J dropped 9 bases, with 25 bases sitting between them. This CDR3 contains 16 residues. The germline CDR1 and CDR2 sequences are SGHTA and FQGNSA.

This chain joins TRBV27 and TRBJ2-3, with 14 nucleotides matching TRBD2. V was pared by 6 bases and J by 4 bases, with 6 bases of the junction left unmatched. The CDR3 sequence is 16 residues long. The V gene's germline CDR1 is MNHEY and CDR2 SMNVEV (reference sequence). The CDR3 loop reads CASRRLAGGVADTQYF. CDR3 coding DNA: TGTGCCAGCAGACGACTAGCGGGAGGGGTCGCAGATACGCAGTATTTT.

The V gene is TRBV20-1, the J gene TRBJ2-3; tentatively, D is TRBD2 (6 bases). Trimming shortened V by 3 bases and J by 1 base, and 11 bases separated the two germline ends. This CDR3 comprises 14 residues. Germline V lookup: CDR1 DFQATT, CDR2 SNEGSKA (reference sequence). For the CDR3, the DNA is TGCAGTGCTAGTACGGGGGACGGCACAGATACGCAGTATTTT. This codes for CSASTGDGTDTQYF.

V and J are TRBV19 and TRBJ2-1, with 10 bases lining up with TRBD2. CDR1 and CDR2 (germline): LNHDA, SQIVND (reference sequence). V trimming: 3 bases; J trimming: 9 bases; junction bases outside the gene matches: 11. This CDR3 comprises 16 residues. CDR3 nucleotides: TGTGCCAGTAGTATTTATATGCTAGCGGGAGATAGTGAGCAGTTCTTC. Amino acid sequence: CASSIYMLAGDSEQFF.

The rearrangement links TRBV28 to TRBJ2-7, with 9 bases fitting TRBD1. Unmatched junction bases numbered 4, after V lost 6 bases and J lost 4 bases. The CDR3 spans 13 residues. The germline CDR1 and CDR2 sequences are MDHEN and SYDVKM. CDR3: CASSSGQGYEQYF. The CDR3 region has the DNA TGTGCCAGCAGCTCGGGACAGGGTTACGAGCAGTACTTC.

V usage is TRBV19 and J usage is TRBJ1-6, with TRBD1 identical over 7 bases. The junction had 7 bases not matched to a gene; V was cut back by 7 bases and J by 7 bases. The length of the CDR3 is 14 residues. Germline V gene sequence: CDR1 LNHDA, CDR2 SQIVND (reference sequence). The CDR3 nucleotides are TGTGCCAGTATGACCGGGACAGCAAATTCACCCCTCCACTTT. Amino acid sequence: CASMTGTANSPLHF.

The chain is built from TRBV5-1 and TRBJ2-3, with TRBD2 matching over 11 bases. CDR1 SGHRS and CDR2 YFSETQ come from the germline V gene. With 2 bases clipped from V and 4 bases from J, the junction kept 3 bases outside the gene matches. This CDR3 comprises 15 residues. CDR3: CASSFSGGGADTQYF. CDR3 bases: TGCGCCAGCAGCTTTAGCGGGGGGGGCGCAGATACGCAGTATTTT.